These 21 T cell receptor beta chains were all obtained from the same sample, sequenced in a study of CD8 T cells in Susac syndrome. Random hexamers were used to reverse transcribe an amount of about 0.45 to 1 ug RNA. One entry per CDR3 protein results from TCRdb running MiXCR on the immunoSEQ multiplex PCR reads. Of about 440,000 distinct CDR3 sequences detected, 85% appear once; the ten largest clones hold about 0.12%. Specimen: CD8+ T cells from PBMCs. Receptor source: a human donor with multiple sclerosis.

The V call is TRBV29-1, the J call TRBJ1-1; the match to TRBD1 covers 9 bases. CDR3 length equals 13 residues. J lost 6 bases, V lost 4 bases, and 6 bases had no gene match. In germline, CDR1 is SQVTM, CDR2 ANQGSEA. CDR3 coding DNA: TGCAGCGTTGGGGACAGGGAGGTTGCTGAAGCTTTCTTT. Translating it yields CSVGDREVAEAFF.

V and J are TRBV5-1 and TRBJ2-7; tentative D call: TRBD2 (6 bases). V was trimmed by 0 bases and J by 7 bases, leaving 17 bases between them. The CDR3 covers 15 residues. CDR1 and CDR2 (germline): SGHRS, YFSETQ. DNA for the CDR3: TGCGCCAGCAGCTTGGCGGATAGCGGAGCGCGGGAGCAGTACTTC. Translation: CASSLADSGAREQYF. Combining the CDR3 with reference TRBV5-1 and TRBJ2-7 gives the whole variable domain KAGVTQTPRYLIKTRGQQVTLSCSPISGHRSVSWYQQTPGQGLQFLFEYFSETQRNKGNFPGRFSGRQFSNSRSEMNVSTLELGDSALYLCASSLADSGAREQYFGPGTRLTVT.

This clonotype showed up just a few times. The gene calls are TRBV6-5 and TRBJ2-1; D is possibly TRBD2 (6 bases). V lost 5 bases and J 6 bases, leaving 11 bases between the germline ends. Germline V lookup: CDR1 MNHEY, CDR2 SVGAGI. This CDR3 is 13 amino acids long. This chain's CDR3 is CASSAGGSNEQFF. The CDR3 region has the DNA TGTGCCAGCAGTGCCGGGGGTAGCAATGAGCAGTTCTTC.

The chain combines TRBV9 with TRBJ2-6, with D maybe TRBD1 (6 bases). The CDR3 loop spans 17 amino acids. Trimming stripped 4 bases from V and 0 bases from J, with 14 bases between. Germline CDR1 and CDR2: SGDLS and YYNGEE. The DNA for the CDR3 is TGTGCCAGCAGCCCCATGACAGGTCTCTCTGGGGCCAACGTCCTGACTTTC. This codes for CASSPMTGLSGANVLTF.

This clonotype occurred once. The rearrangement uses TRBV5-1 and TRBJ2-7, with a weak D call TRBD1 (5 bases). The CDR3 loop spans 12 amino acids. The V and J ends lost 2 bases and 4 bases respectively, with 7 bases between them. Germline V gives CDR1 SGHRS, CDR2 YFSETQ. CDR3 nucleotide sequence: TGCGCCAGCAGCTTTCGACAGTACGAGCAGTACTTC. It codes for CASSFRQYEQYF.

The gene calls are TRBV27 and TRBJ2-3, with D perhaps TRBD1 (6 bases). This CDR3 region has 17 residues. V gave up 3 bases and J gave up 2 bases, with 18 bases separating them. The germline gives CDR1 MNHEY, CDR2 SMNVEV (reference sequence). The CDR3 sequence is CASSFSSGTPITDTQYF. The DNA of the CDR3 is TGTGCCAGCAGTTTCTCCTCCGGGACACCAATCACAGATACGCAGTATTTT.

V gene TRBV12-3 or TRBV12-4 combines with J gene TRBJ1-2, with 7 bases matching TRBD1. J gave up 4 bases and V 4 bases, and 3 bases lay outside the gene matches. CDR3 length: 13 amino acids. Written as DNA, the CDR3 is TGTGCCAGCAGTTACCAGGGGGTCTATGGCTACACCTTC. Amino acid sequence: CASSYQGVYGYTF.

The CDR3 nucleotides read TGTGCCAGCAGGACGGGGCGAGAAGCTTTCTTT. Its protein product is CASRTGREAFF. The gene calls are TRBV6-5 and TRBJ1-1, with a weak D call TRBD1 (5 bases). This CDR3 has 11 residues. Trimming took off 6 bases at V and 8 bases at J, with 10 bases between the two ends. Germline V gene data show CDR1 as MNHEY and CDR2 as SVGAGI.

This chain links TRBV2 with TRBJ2-7, with D uncertain. Germline V gene lookup returns CDR1 SNHLY and CDR2 FYNNEI. The CDR3 covers 12 residues. V lost 4 bases to trimming and J lost 3 bases, with 7 bases between them. The CDR3 sequence is CASSVIGYEQYF. In nucleotides, the CDR3 is TGTGCCAGCAGTGTCATTGGCTACGAGCAGTACTTC.

This sequence joins TRBV12-3 or TRBV12-4 and TRBJ2-7; D is perhaps TRBD2 (6 bases). This CDR3 spans 14 amino acids. The V end was cut by 4 bases, the J end by 2 bases, with 12 bases between. CDR3 nucleotides: TGTGCCAGCAGTTCTAGCGTGCCGGCCTACGAGCAGTACTTC. Encoded protein: CASSSSVPAYEQYF.

This chain joins TRBV7-6 and TRBJ1-2; 7 nucleotides match TRBD1. The germline gives CDR1 SGHVS, CDR2 FNYEAQ. V lost 4 bases, J lost 6 bases, and 8 bases stayed unmatched. CDR3 length: 14 residues. The CDR3, as DNA: TGTGCCAGCAGCTCACAGGGGCTGTGGGATGGCTACACCTTC. This codes for CASSSQGLWDGYTF.

This sequence joins TRBV27 and TRBJ2-1, with D possibly being TRBD2 (6 bases). The ends were cut back, 8 bases at V and 7 bases at J, with 18 bases in the middle. The CDR3 covers 14 residues. Germline-derived CDR1 and CDR2 are MNHEY and SMNVEV (reference sequence). The DNA for the CDR3 is TGTGCCAGCTCCCGACTAGGGGAAGTGAATGAGCAGTTCTTC. This codes for CASSRLGEVNEQFF.

The chain joins TRBV27 to TRBJ1-2; the match to TRBD1 covers 8 bases. The V gene's germline CDR1 is MNHEY and CDR2 SMNVEV (reference sequence). The trim removed 3 bases at V and 8 bases at J, leaving 8 bases unmatched. The CDR3 spans 14 residues. CDR3 protein: CASSLSGGARGYTF. CDR3 nucleotide sequence: TGTGCCAGCAGTTTGTCAGGGGGCGCAAGGGGCTACACCTTC.

The V call is TRBV20-1, the J call TRBJ1-2; no clear D. Trimming took off 0 bases at V and 0 bases at J, with 8 bases between the two ends. Germline values: CDR1 DFQATT, CDR2 SNEGSKA (reference sequence). The CDR3 is made up of 14 amino acids. CDR3 sequence (DNA): TGCAGTGCTAGAGATGGAGAATCTAACTATGGCTACACCTTC. Translation: CSARDGESNYGYTF.

The V call is TRBV2, the J call TRBJ1-5; the D is unclear. The CDR3 loop spans 14 amino acids. V shed 1 base and J shed 4 bases, with 8 bases lying between them. Germline CDR1 SNHLY, CDR2 FYNNEI. The CDR3 nucleotides read TGTGCCAGCAGTGAAGAGGGTATTAATCAGCCCCAGCATTTT. Translated, it gives CASSEEGINQPQHF.

The V gene is TRBV6-2 or TRBV6-3, the J gene TRBJ2-7; D might be TRBD1 (6 bases). The CDR3 length is 14 residues. Germline V CDR1 and CDR2: MNHEY, SVGEGT. Trimming shortened V by 7 bases and J by 1 base, and 14 bases separated the two germline ends. This CDR3 is CASTQEGVSYEQYF. CDR3 sequence (DNA): TGTGCCAGCACCCAAGAGGGGGTGTCCTACGAGCAGTACTTC.

This clonotype has a count of ten or more. The chain joins TRBV3-1 to TRBJ2-1; no clear D. The V gene lost 1 base and the J gene lost 10 bases, with 11 bases spanning the gap. Germline V CDR1 and CDR2: LGHDT, YNNKEL (reference sequence). CDR3 length: 13 residues. The CDR3 DNA reads as TGTGCCAGCAGCCAAGTGTTTAACCCCGAGCAGTTCTTC. Translation gives CASSQVFNPEQFF.

This clonotype appeared a single time. The chain employs TRBV27 and TRBJ2-5; 10 bases align to TRBD2. From germline, CDR1 is MNHEY and CDR2 SMNVEV (reference sequence). After removal of 7 bases from V and 5 bases from J, the junction contained 7 bases not matched to a gene. The CDR3 sequence is 14 residues long. The CDR3 sequence is CASKAGGSLETQYF. The CDR3 DNA reads as TGTGCCAGCAAAGCGGGAGGGTCCTTGGAGACCCAGTACTTC.

CDR3 sequence reads: CASSLTQTGSNQPQHF. In nucleotides, the CDR3 is TGTGCCAGCAGCCTAACCCAGACAGGAAGCAATCAGCCCCAGCATTTT. The chain links TRBV27 to TRBJ1-5, with D possibly being TRBD1 (6 bases). The germline V gene has CDR1 MNHEY and CDR2 SMNVEV (reference sequence). The CDR3 extends over 16 amino acids. V lost 6 bases and J lost 1, with 16 bases in between.

V is TRBV7-9 and J is TRBJ2-3; tentatively, D is TRBD1 or TRBD2 (5 bases each). The CDR3 length is 15 residues. V gave up 2 bases and J gave up 3 bases, with 12 bases separating them. CDR1 is SEHNR, CDR2 FQNEAQ, per germline (reference sequence). The CDR3 coding sequence is TGTGCCAGCAGCTTATGGGACGGTGGTACAGATACGCAGTATTTT. Translated: CASSLWDGGTDTQYF.

The chain couples TRBV15 to TRBJ2-7; D uncertain. Between the trimmed V and J ends, which lost 3 bases and 3 bases, there was a span of 15 bases. This CDR3 comprises 15 residues. Germline V lookup: CDR1 LNHNV, CDR2 YYDKDF (reference sequence). The CDR3 loop is CATSRGSAAHYEQYF. CDR3 DNA sequence: TGTGCCACCAGCAGGGGGTCGGCGGCCCACTACGAGCAGTACTTC.